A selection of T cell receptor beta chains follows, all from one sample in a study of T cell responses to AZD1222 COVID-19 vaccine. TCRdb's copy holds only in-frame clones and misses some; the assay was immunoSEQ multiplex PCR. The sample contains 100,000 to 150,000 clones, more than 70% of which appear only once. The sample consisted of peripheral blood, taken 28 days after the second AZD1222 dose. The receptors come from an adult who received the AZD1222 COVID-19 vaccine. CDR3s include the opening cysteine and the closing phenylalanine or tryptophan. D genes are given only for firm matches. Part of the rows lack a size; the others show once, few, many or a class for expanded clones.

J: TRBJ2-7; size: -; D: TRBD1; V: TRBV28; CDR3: CASNAPGQGGEQYF; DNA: TGTGCCAGCAATGCCCCGGGACAGGGGGGCGAGCAGTACTTC
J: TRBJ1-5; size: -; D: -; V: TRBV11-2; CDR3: CASSMGTVNQPQHF; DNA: TGTGCCAGCAGCATGGGGACGGTAAATCAGCCCCAGCATTTT
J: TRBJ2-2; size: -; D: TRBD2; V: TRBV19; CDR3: CASSLGSSGGATGELFF; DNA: TGTGCCAGTAGCCTGGGCTCTAGCGGGGGGGCCACCGGGGAGCTGTTTTTT
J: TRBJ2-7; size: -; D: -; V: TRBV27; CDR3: CASSSRKKEQYF; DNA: TGTGCCAGCAGTTCAAGGAAAAAAGAGCAGTACTTC
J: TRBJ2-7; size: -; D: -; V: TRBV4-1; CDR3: CASTPLTFSYEQYF; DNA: TGCGCCAGCACCCCACTAACTTTCTCCTACGAGCAGTACTTC
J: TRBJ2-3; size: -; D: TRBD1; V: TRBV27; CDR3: CASSQLGTATDTQYF; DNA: TGTGCCAGCAGTCAACTCGGGACAGCCACAGATACGCAGTATTTT
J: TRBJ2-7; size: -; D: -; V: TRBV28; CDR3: CASSSGSRREQYF; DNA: TGTGCCAGCAGTTCCGGGTCCCGGAGGGAGCAGTACTTC
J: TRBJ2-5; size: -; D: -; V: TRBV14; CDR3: CASSRLETQYF; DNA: TGTGCCAGCAGCCGGTTGGAGACCCAGTACTTC
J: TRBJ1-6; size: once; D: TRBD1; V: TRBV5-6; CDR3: CASRFQGARNNSPLHF; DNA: TGTGCCAGCAGATTTCAGGGGGCGCGGAATAATTCACCCCTCCACTTT
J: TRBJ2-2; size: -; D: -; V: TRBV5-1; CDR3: CASGYLGNTGELFF; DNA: TGCGCCAGCGGTTATCTGGGGAACACCGGGGAGCTGTTTTTT
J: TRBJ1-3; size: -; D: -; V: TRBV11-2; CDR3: CASSRRNFGNTIYF; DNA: TGTGCCAGCAGCCGGCGAAACTTCGGAAACACCATATATTTT
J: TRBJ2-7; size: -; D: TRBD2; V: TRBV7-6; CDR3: CASSLESAGAYEQYF; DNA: TGTGCCAGCAGCTTAGAGTCAGCGGGGGCCTACGAGCAGTACTTC
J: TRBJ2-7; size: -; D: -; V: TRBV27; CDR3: CASSLRQAYEQYF; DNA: TGTGCCAGCAGTTTACGACAAGCCTACGAGCAGTACTTC
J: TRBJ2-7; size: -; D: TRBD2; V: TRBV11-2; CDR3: CASSPSSGVTYEQYF; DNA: TGTGCCAGCAGCCCGTCTAGCGGGGTCACCTACGAGCAGTACTTC
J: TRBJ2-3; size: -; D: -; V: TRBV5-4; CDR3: CASSYQRGAGGTDTQYF; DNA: TGTGCCAGCAGCTATCAACGGGGGGCCGGGGGCACAGATACGCAGTATTTT
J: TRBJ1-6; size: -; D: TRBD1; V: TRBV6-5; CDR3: CASSRDRANSPLHF; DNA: TGTGCCAGCAGTCGGGACAGGGCTAATTCACCCCTCCACTTT
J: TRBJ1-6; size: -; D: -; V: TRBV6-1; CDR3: CASSGRGTNSPLHF; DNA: TGTGCCAGCAGTGGGAGGGGAACCAATTCACCCCTCCACTTT
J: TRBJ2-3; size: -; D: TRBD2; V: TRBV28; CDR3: CASRGLAGVDTQYF; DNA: TGTGCCAGCAGGGGACTAGCGGGAGTAGATACGCAGTATTTT
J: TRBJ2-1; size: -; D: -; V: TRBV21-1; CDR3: CASRMGLAGGEYNEQFF; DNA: TGTGCCAGCAGAATGGGACTAGCGGGAGGAGAATACAATGAGCAGTTCTTC
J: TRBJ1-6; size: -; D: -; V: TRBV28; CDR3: CASSSRRSGTGNSPLHF; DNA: TGTGCCAGCAGTTCCCGGAGATCCGGGACTGGTAATTCACCCCTCCACTTT
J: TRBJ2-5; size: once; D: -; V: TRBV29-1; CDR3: CSVEDPRLETQYF; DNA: TGCAGCGTTGAAGATCCCAGGTTAGAGACCCAGTACTTC
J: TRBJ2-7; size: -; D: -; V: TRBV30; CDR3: CAWSDGRAYEQYF; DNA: TGTGCCTGGAGTGACGGACGCGCCTACGAGCAGTACTTC
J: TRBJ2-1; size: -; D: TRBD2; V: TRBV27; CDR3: CASRNSGSLNEQFF; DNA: TGTGCCAGCAGGAATAGCGGGAGTTTGAATGAGCAGTTCTTC
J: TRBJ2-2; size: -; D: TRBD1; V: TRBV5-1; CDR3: CASSSRTGGFLAGELFF; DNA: TGCGCCAGCAGCTCCCGGACAGGGGGGTTTCTGGCCGGGGAGCTGTTTTTT
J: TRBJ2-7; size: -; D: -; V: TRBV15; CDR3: CATSREEAGRPYEQYF; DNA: TGTGCCACCAGCAGAGAGGAGGCAGGGCGCCCCTACGAGCAGTACTTC
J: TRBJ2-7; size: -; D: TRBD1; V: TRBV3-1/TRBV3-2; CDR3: CASSQEPRTGQGYNEQYF; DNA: TGTGCCAGCAGCCAAGAACCTAGAACGGGACAGGGATACAACGAGCAGTACTTC
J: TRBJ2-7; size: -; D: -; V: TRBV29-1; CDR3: CSVVGGERYEQYF; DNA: TGCAGCGTTGTGGGCGGCGAGCGCTACGAGCAGTACTTC
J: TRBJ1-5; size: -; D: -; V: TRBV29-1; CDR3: CSVADGVIGNQPQHF; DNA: TGCAGCGTCGCCGACGGGGTGATAGGCAATCAGCCCCAGCATTTT
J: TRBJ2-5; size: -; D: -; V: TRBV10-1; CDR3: CASMTRGAEETQYF; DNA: TGCGCCAGCATGACACGGGGGGCGGAGGAGACCCAGTACTTC
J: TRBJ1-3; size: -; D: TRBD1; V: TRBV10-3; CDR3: CAISRQGGGSGNTIYF; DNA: TGTGCCATCAGTAGACAGGGAGGGGGTTCTGGAAACACCATATATTTT
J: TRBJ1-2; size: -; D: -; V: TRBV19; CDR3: CASSPSNRAYGYTF; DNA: TGTGCCAGTAGCCCTTCTAACAGGGCCTATGGCTACACCTTC
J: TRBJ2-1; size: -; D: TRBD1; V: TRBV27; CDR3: CASSLMEDRLGHNEQFF; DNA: TGTGCCAGCAGTTTGATGGAGGACAGGCTAGGGCACAATGAGCAGTTCTTC
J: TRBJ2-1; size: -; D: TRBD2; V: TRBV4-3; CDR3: CASSQDGRTSALNEQFF; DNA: TGCGCCAGCAGCCAAGATGGCAGGACTAGCGCTCTAAATGAGCAGTTCTTC
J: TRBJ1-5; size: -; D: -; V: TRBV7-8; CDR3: CASSLGYSNQPQHF; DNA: TGTGCCAGCAGCTTAGGGTATAGCAATCAGCCCCAGCATTTT
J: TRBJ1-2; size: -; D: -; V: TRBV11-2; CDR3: CASSFRTHGYTF; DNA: TGTGCCAGCAGCTTTCGTACACATGGCTACACCTTC
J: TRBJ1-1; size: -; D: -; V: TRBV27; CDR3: CASNSRVGTEAFF; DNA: TGTGCCAGCAATAGCCGCGTGGGCACTGAAGCTTTCTTT
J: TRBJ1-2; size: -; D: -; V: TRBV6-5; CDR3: CASSYGAGGNYGYTF; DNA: TGTGCCAGCAGTTACGGGGCTGGGGGGAACTATGGCTACACCTTC
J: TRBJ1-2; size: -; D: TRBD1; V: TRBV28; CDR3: CASSFGAGGAYGYTF; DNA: TGTGCCAGCAGTTTCGGGGCAGGGGGAGCATATGGCTACACCTTC
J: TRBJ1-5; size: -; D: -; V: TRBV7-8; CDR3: CASSHLRISNQPQHF; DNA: TGTGCCAGCAGCCACCTACGGATTAGCAATCAGCCCCAGCATTTT
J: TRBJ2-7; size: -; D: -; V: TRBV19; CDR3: CASSLRGGHEQYF; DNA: TGTGCCAGTAGCCTCAGGGGGGGCCACGAGCAGTACTTC
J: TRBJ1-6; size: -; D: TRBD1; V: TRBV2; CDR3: CASSSLQGRNNSPLHF; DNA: TGTGCCAGCAGTAGCTTACAGGGGAGGAATAATTCACCCCTCCACTTT
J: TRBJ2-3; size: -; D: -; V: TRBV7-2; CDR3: CASSLGLLGTDTQYF; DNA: TGTGCCAGCAGCCTGGGACTCTTAGGAACAGATACGCAGTATTTT
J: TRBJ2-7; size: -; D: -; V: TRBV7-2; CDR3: CASSLATRDVWHEQYF; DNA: TGTGCCAGCAGCTTAGCGACCAGGGACGTATGGCACGAGCAGTACTTC
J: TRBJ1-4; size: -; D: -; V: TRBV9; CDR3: CASSDPTKSGAEKLFF; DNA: TGTGCCAGCAGCGACCCGACCAAATCAGGGGCGGAAAAACTGTTTTTT
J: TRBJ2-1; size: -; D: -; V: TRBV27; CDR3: CASSLLWQGPTYNEQFF; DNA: TGTGCCAGCAGTTTATTGTGGCAGGGCCCCACCTACAATGAGCAGTTCTTC
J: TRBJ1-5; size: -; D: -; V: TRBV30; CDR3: CAWSVQLGGQPQHF; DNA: TGTGCCTGGAGTGTCCAACTGGGGGGTCAGCCCCAGCATTTT
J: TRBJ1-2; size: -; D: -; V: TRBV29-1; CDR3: CSVGRGGSASYGYTF; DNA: TGCAGCGTTGGAAGAGGGGGGTCGGCCAGCTATGGCTACACCTTC
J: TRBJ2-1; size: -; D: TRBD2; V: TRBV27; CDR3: CASSSGLAGAITFYNEQFF; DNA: TGTGCCAGCAGTTCTGGACTAGCGGGAGCCATCACTTTTTACAATGAGCAGTTCTTC
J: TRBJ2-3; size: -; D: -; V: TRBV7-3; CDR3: CASSLIGPDPSTDTQYF; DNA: TGTGCCAGCAGCTTAATAGGGCCAGACCCTAGCACAGATACGCAGTATTTT
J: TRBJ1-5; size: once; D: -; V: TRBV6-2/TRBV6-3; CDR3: CASSSYGGLKPQHF; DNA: TGTGCCAGCAGTTCTTACGGGGGGCTGAAGCCCCAGCATTTT
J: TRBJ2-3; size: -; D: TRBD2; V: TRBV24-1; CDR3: CATSDPSGRGTDTQYF; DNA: TGTGCCACCAGTGACCCCAGCGGGAGGGGTACAGATACGCAGTATTTT
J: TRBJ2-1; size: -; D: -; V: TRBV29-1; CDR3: CSGGRQSSYNEQFF; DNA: TGCAGCGGGGGACGCCAAAGCTCCTACAATGAGCAGTTCTTC
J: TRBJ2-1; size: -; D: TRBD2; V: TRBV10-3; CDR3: CAITPRLADSEQFF; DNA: TGTGCCATCACCCCGAGACTAGCCGACAGTGAGCAGTTCTTC
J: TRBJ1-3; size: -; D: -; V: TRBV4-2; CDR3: CASSPGHSNSGNTIYF; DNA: TGTGCCAGCAGCCCGGGACACTCAAACTCTGGAAACACCATATATTTT
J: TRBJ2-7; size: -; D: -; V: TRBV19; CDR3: CASSLTGRRSSYEQYF; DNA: TGTGCCAGTAGTCTGACGGGACGGAGGAGCTCCTACGAGCAGTACTTC
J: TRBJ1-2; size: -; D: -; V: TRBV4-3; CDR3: CASSLERGSLTF; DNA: TGCGCCAGCAGCCTGGAAAGGGGTTCCCTCACCTTC
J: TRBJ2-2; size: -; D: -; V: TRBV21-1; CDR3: CASSTSQGPNTGELFF; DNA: TGTGCCAGCAGCACTAGCCAGGGCCCGAACACCGGGGAGCTGTTTTTT
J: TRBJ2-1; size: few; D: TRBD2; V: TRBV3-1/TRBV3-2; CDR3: CASSGPAGVAEQFF; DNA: TGTGCCAGCAGCGGGCCAGCGGGAGTGGCTGAGCAGTTCTTC
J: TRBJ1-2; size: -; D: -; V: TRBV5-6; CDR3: CASSFGFAGASPYGYTF; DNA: TGTGCCAGCAGCTTTGGGTTTGCGGGGGCGAGTCCCTATGGCTACACCTTC